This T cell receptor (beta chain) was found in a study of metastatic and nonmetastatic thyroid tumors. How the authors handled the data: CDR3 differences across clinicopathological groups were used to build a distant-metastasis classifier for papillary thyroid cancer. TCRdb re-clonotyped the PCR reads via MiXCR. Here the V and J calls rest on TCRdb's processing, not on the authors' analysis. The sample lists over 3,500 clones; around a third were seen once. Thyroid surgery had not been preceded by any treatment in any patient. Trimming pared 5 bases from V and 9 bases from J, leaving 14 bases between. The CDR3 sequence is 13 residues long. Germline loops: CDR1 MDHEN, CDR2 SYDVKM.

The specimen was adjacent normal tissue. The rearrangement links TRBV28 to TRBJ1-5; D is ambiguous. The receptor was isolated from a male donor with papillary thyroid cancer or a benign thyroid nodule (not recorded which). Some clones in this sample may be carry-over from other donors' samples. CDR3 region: CASSPGSVLPQHF. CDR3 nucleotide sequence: TGTGCCAGCAGTCCGGGTAGTGTGCTGCCCCAGCATTTT.